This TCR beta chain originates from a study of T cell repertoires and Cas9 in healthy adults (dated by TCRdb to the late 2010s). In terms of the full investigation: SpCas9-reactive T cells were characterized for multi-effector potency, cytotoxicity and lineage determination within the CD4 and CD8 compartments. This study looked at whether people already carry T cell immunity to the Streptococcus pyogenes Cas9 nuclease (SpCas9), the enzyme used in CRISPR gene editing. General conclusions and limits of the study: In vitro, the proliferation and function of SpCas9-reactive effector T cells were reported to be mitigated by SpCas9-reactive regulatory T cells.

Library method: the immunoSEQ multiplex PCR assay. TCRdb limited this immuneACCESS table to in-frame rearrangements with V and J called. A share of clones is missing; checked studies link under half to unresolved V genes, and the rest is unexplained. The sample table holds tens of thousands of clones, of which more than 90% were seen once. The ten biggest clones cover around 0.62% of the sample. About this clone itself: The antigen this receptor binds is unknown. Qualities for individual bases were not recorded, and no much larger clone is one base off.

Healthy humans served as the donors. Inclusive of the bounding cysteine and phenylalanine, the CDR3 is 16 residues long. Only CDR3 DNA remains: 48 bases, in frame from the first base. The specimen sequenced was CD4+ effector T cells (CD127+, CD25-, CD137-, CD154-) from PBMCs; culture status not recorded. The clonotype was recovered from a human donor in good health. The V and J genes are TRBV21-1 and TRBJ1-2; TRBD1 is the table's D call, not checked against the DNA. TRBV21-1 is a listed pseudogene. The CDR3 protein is CASSNGQGAAFDGYTF. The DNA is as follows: TGTGCCAGCAGCAACGGACAGGGGGCAGCCTTTGATGGCTACACCTTC.